This paragraph reports one TCR beta chain. MiXCR, applied by TCRdb to the RT-PCR reads, yields one record per CDR3 protein. Counted here are approximately 500,000 distinct CDR3 sequences, under 30% occurring once; the ten biggest clones make up 2.5% to 3.5%. The data were obtained in a study of response to subunit inactivated influenza vaccine. CDR3 length: 13 amino acids. V was cut by 4 bases and J by 10 bases, with 14 bases left in between. Per germline, CDR1 SEHNR and CDR2 FQNEAQ (reference sequence). These sequences were also reported in another study, on T cells expressing NK-cell markers. In that study: What made the TCR beta cDNA was 5'RACE template switching with UMIs. The authors derived TCR beta repertoires from sorted CD3+CD56+NKG2C+, CD3+CD56+NKG2C- and CD3+CD56-NKG2C+ T cells. What restricted sorting to alpha-beta TCR T cells in several experiments was an anti-gamma-delta TCR antibody.

This chain uses TRBV7-9 with TRBJ2-1; D possibly matches TRBD1 or TRBD2 (5 bases each). This sequence originates from a man aged 45 to 65 who received an inactivated influenza vaccine. Sequenced material: CD4+ T cells sorted from PBMCs, taken approximately 12 days after vaccination. The chain's CDR3 is CASSSGAGTEQFF. The CDR3 region has the DNA TGTGCCAGCAGCTCCGGGGCCGGGACCGAGCAGTTCTTC.